Listed below are T cell receptor beta chains from one sample, sequenced in a study of cytomegalovirus exposure and HLA in healthy donors. Data came from immunoSEQ multiplex PCR; TCRdb stores just in-frame clones and leaves some out. Among tens of thousands of clones, 82% were seen once, and the ten largest hold 3.8%. Sequences were obtained from PBMCs. Receptors were obtained from a man aged 50-59 years in good health and CMV-seronegative. CDR3s include the opening cysteine and the closing phenylalanine or tryptophan.

V	J	CDR3
TRBV19	TRBJ2-3	CASSSKREGLPDTQYF
TRBV6-5	TRBJ2-3	CASRVTGGADTQYF
TRBV18	TRBJ2-7	CASSPRDRDYPYEQYF
TRBV11-2	TRBJ2-5	CASSLGTVQETQYF
TRBV2	TRBJ2-7	CASRVTGYYEQYF
TRBV7-8	TRBJ1-1	CASSLRRTGGSTEAFF
TRBV30	TRBJ2-7	CAWRTQGYLRDEQYF
TRBV13	TRBJ1-5	CASSSRGLDQPQHF
TRBV7-7	TRBJ2-7	CASSTDRGGEQYF
TRBV27	TRBJ2-1	CASSFSAGESYNEQFF
TRBV18	TRBJ1-2	CASSPQQDYGYTF
TRBV5-5	TRBJ2-3	CASLTDTDTQYF
TRBV2	TRBJ1-4	CASNYKMGQGANEKLFF
TRBV19	TRBJ2-1	CASSIPAGAGDNEQFF
TRBV14	TRBJ2-3	CASSHAIAGGTDTQYF
TRBV5-1	TRBJ2-3	CASRRAGVRDTQYF
TRBV6-5	TRBJ2-7	CASRGTGEGEQYF
TRBV19	TRBJ1-5	CASRTTGGSNQPQHF
TRBV4-3	TRBJ2-6	CASSQDGANTGANVLTF
TRBV5-4	TRBJ2-2	CASSLGTSAGELFF
TRBV7-2	TRBJ2-1	CASSLGSPRGEFF
TRBV11-3	TRBJ2-5	CASSPGGGGGETQYF
TRBV6-5	TRBJ2-1	CASSFSVRAKGEFF
TRBV28	TRBJ1-3	CASSLGTYSGNTIYF
TRBV7-9	TRBJ1-4	CASSYSGTGLQNEKLFF
TRBV5-1	TRBJ1-3	CASSLGGDTIYF
TRBV14	TRBJ2-3	CASSQVGRLGTDTQYF
TRBV5-4	TRBJ1-1	CASSLGRDRNMNTEAFF
TRBV7-3	TRBJ2-2	CASSSLVRTGELFF
TRBV6-4	TRBJ2-1	CASSERTAGQGNEQFF
TRBV2	TRBJ2-6	CASRLDRGSGANVLTF
TRBV5-8	-	CASTRQAPYEQYF
TRBV27	TRBJ2-7	CASSTTGAGFYEQYF
TRBV29-1	TRBJ2-7	CSASTSGIREGEQYF
TRBV2	TRBJ2-1	CASSAGGGPYNEQFF
TRBV5-4	TRBJ1-1	CAYHWGDRGLPGTEAFF
TRBV5-1	TRBJ2-7	CASSLEPPPAEQYF
TRBV7-9	TRBJ2-3	CASSPDRGYTDTQYF